This T cell receptor beta chain was sequenced during a study of cytomegalovirus exposure and HLA in healthy donors. PCR employed 60 Vbeta and 13 Jbeta primers. Assay: immunoSEQ multiplex PCR; the TCRdb copy retains only in-frame clones and omits some. The sample records approximately 97,000 clones, 65% to 90% being singletons. Findings and caveats of the study: There were some V segments, including TRBV6-2 and TRBV6-3, excluded as indistinguishable. Later analysis reportedly placed an Asian-associated ancestry cluster below the roughly 690-donor mean in N-insertions. An analysis that came later showed most CMV-associated TCR beta chains appearing HLA-restricted.

This CDR3 spans 18 amino acids. Germline V gives CDR1 MDHEN, CDR2 SYDVKM. The V end lost 3 bases, the J end lost 4 bases, and 25 bases lay between the germline ends. With respect to this clone: What it binds is unknown.

The clonotype comes from a woman in her 70s in good health and CMV-seropositive. This chain connects TRBV28 to TRBJ2-7; maybe TRBD1 (6 bases). Material for sequencing was PBMCs. In nucleotides, the CDR3 is TGTGCCAGCAGTTTTACGTTTGAGCGAGACAGGTCTAGATACGAGCAGTACTTC. The encoded protein is CASSFTFERDRSRYEQYF.